This TCR beta chain is from a study of cytomegalovirus exposure and HLA in healthy donors. Trimming left V 5 bases short and J 5 bases short, with 7 bases between. The CDR3 loop spans 12 amino acids. Germline CDR1 is LNHDA and CDR2 is SQIVND (reference sequence). As concerns this clone: The antigen remains undetermined.

General observations from the study: Reportedly, fewer N-insertions than the approximately 700-donor mean appeared in an Asian-associated ancestry cluster in a later analysis. HLA alleles showed associations with some 17,000 TCR beta sequences in a later analysis, at a 0.05 false discovery rate. A later analysis found common viral pathogens apparently linked to several of the most significant clusters. The majority of TCR sequences were rare, yet some public TCRs appeared in many donors.

PCR was performed using 60 Vbeta and 13 Jbeta primers. Generated by immunoSEQ multiplex PCR, the TCRdb table keeps only in-frame clones and is missing some. The sample lists roughly 130,000 clones, roughly 72% seen once, with over 1.5% in the top ten. The sample taken for sequencing was PBMCs. J is TRBJ2-1 and V is TRBV19; maybe TRBD1 (5 bases). This receptor was identified in a man aged 35 to 55 in good health and CMV-seronegative. The CDR3 here is CASSSRDNEQFF. As DNA, the CDR3 is TGTGCCAGTAGTTCCAGGGACAATGAGCAGTTCTTC.